The entry that follows covers one TCR beta chain sequence. The antigen is not known. The germline V gene has CDR1 SGHTA and CDR2 FQGNSA. V lost 8 bases, J lost 10 bases, and 8 bases stayed unmatched. This CDR3 region has 13 residues. This specimen belongs to a study of blood T cells in healthy people across ages. At least 7 million PBMCs were isolated per sample. The study, taken as a whole, reports: There was a strong correlation between TCR beta diversity and naive T cell percentage.

Combining a sample-barcoded 5' primer with a J-beta primer mix, a second PCR ran for roughly 7 to 12 cycles. TCRdb re-called the 5' RACE reads through MiXCR, storing one row per CDR3 protein. The sample consists of around 1.7 million distinct CDR3 sequences, 28% of them appearing once. This chain connects TRBV7-2 to TRBJ1-6, with 7 bases fitting TRBD1. Sequencing was carried out using blood. The receptor was isolated from a woman aged 25-40 years in good health. The CDR3 bases are TGTGCCAGCGAAGGACAGGCAAAATCACCCCTCCACTTT. This codes for CASEGQAKSPLHF.